Following are 8 T cell receptor beta chains from one sample sequenced in a study of Tregs in tolerant kidney transplant recipients. Mixed chimerism was transient after nonmyeloablative marrow transplants from related graft donors. Sequencing was performed with immunoSEQ multiplex PCR; in TCRdb, only in-frame clones are kept and a portion is missing. The table lists 20,000 to 25,000 clones, more than 65% of them singletons, with roughly 24% in the top ten. The specimen was CD8+ T cells from blood (PBMCs), collected 6 months after the transplant. The receptors stem from a human patient who received a combined kidney and bone marrow transplant. Some T cells may possibly be graft donor cells.

This chain links TRBV9 with TRBJ2-1; 11 nucleotides align to TRBD1. The CDR3 spans 15 residues. Germline-derived CDR1 and CDR2 are SGDLS and YYNGEE. Trimming cost V 3 bases and J 6 bases; bases outside gene matches: 5. CDR3 DNA: TGTGCCAGCAGCGCGGAGGGGACAGGGGGCAATGAGCAGTTCTTC. Translating gives CASSAEGTGGNEQFF.

This chain joins TRBV2 and TRBJ2-5; 9 bases align to TRBD2. The CDR3 is made up of 15 amino acids. CDR1 is SNHLY and CDR2 is FYNNEI in the germline V gene. V lost 8 bases to trimming and J lost 2 bases; unmatched junction nucleotides: 9. CDR3 bases: TGTGCCAGCCTAGTGGGAGCGGGAGGTCAAGAGACCCAGTACTTC. Translated, it gives CASLVGAGGQETQYF.

V is TRBV30 and J is TRBJ2-1, with 14 bases lining up with TRBD2. Trimming at V came to 4 bases and at J to 6 bases, leaving 5 bases not matched to a gene. The CDR3 totals 15 residues. Germline lookup yields CDR1 GTSNPN and CDR2 SVGIG (reference sequence). The CDR3 coding sequence is TGTGCCTGGATAGACGGGACTAGCGGGGGCAATGAGCAGTTCTTC. Protein product: CAWIDGTSGGNEQFF.

The rearrangement uses TRBV7-2 and TRBJ2-7; 8 nucleotides agree with TRBD1. The CDR3 is 14 residues long. Unmatched junction bases numbered 5, after V lost 3 bases and J lost 4 bases. Germline values: CDR1 SGHTA, CDR2 FQGNSA. CDR3 nucleotides: TGTGCCAGCAGCTTTATGGGACAGGAATACGAGCAGTACTTC. This gives the protein CASSFMGQEYEQYF.

Only a few counts were recorded for this clone. The sample contains more than one DNA sequence encoding this CDR3. The chain uses TRBV14 and TRBJ2-3; D unresolved. Per germline, CDR1 SGHDN and CDR2 FVKESK. This CDR3 comprises 14 residues. Trimming cost V 1 base and J 2 bases, with 7 bases left between them. CDR3 DNA sequence: TGTGCCAGCAGCCAAGGCAGGCACACAGATACGCAGTATTTT. Its protein is CASSQGRHTDTQYF.

The chain combines TRBV5-6 with TRBJ1-5; D remains ambiguous. The V end lost 0 bases, the J end lost 5 bases, and 9 bases lay between the germline ends. In germline, CDR1 is SGHDT, CDR2 YYEEEE. The CDR3 sequence is 14 residues long. CDR3 region: CASSLAAGDQPQHF. The DNA of the CDR3 is TGTGCCAGCAGCTTGGCGGCGGGAGATCAGCCCCAGCATTTT.

This clone was counted between two and nine times. This chain joins TRBV13 and TRBJ1-1; D is possibly TRBD1 (6 bases). This CDR3 comprises 15 residues. Germline V gene lookup returns CDR1 PRHDT and CDR2 FYEKMQ (reference sequence). V lost 4 bases and J 4 bases, leaving 16 bases between the germline ends. The CDR3 loop reads CASSSNGGPGTEAFF. The CDR3 DNA reads TGTGCCAGCAGCTCGAACGGGGGGCCCGGCACTGAAGCTTTCTTT.

This chain joins TRBV27 and TRBJ2-7, with a weak D call TRBD1 (5 bases). The germline CDR1 and CDR2 sequences are MNHEY and SMNVEV (reference sequence). V lost 2 bases, J lost 3 bases, and 14 bases lay in between. The CDR3 covers 15 residues. The CDR3 DNA reads as TGTGCCAGCAGTTTACATGGGGCAGACAGCTACGAGCAGTACTTC. This sequence encodes CASSLHGADSYEQYF.